This TCR beta chain is drawn from a study of T-cell reconstitution after alpha-beta-depleted transplantation in children. Overall study results and limits: The main origin of T-cell counts and diversity one year after transplant was newly produced T cells. There were reportedly several hundred expanded graft clones from which alpha-beta T cells came about two months after transplant.

During its preparation, the TCRbeta library received unique molecular identifiers. TCRdb reprocessed the PCR reads with MiXCR, giving one entry per CDR3 protein. The sample holds about 110,000 distinct CDR3 sequences, about 9.3% seen once. Worth noting for this clonotype: Antigen unknown.

The junction had 12 bases not matched to a gene; V was cut back by 6 bases and J by 7 bases. This CDR3 contains 15 residues. Germline V gives CDR1 SNHLY, CDR2 FYNNEI. The sequenced sample was PBMCs, obtained before TCRalphabeta/CD19-depleted stem cell transplant. This TCR derives from a boy under 10 years old with acute lymphoblastic leukemia, due to receive a stem cell transplant. The rearrangement uses TRBV2 and TRBJ1-2; 9 bases fit TRBD1. This CDR3 is CASSPGQGRVGGYTF. In DNA, the CDR3 is TGTGCCAGCAGCCCCGGACAGGGGAGAGTGGGTGGCTACACCTTC.